This is a list of T cell receptor beta chains from one sample in a study of early T cells in non-severe SARS-CoV-2 infection. From the 5' RACE reads, TCRdb called clonotypes with MiXCR, one entry per CDR3 protein. Of roughly 61,000 distinct CDR3 sequences in the sample, more than 10% are singletons; the top ten hold about 1.5%. Sequencing was carried out using whole blood. Source of these receptors: an adult who was a healthcare worker with PCR-confirmed SARS-CoV-2 infection or an uninfected control (not recorded which). Both conserved end residues are trimmed from each CDR3. Each record gives: D gene, V gene, clone size, J gene, CDR3 protein. D genes are given only for firm matches. Size is omitted from some rows. Given values are once, few, many or a class for expanded clones.

d_gene: NA
v_gene: TRBV6-6
abundance: NA
j_gene: TRBJ1-2
CDR3aa: ASTRGVLYGYT

d_gene: TRBD2
v_gene: TRBV3-1
abundance: NA
j_gene: TRBJ2-4
CDR3aa: ASSQERGGRNIQY

d_gene: NA
v_gene: TRBV6-5
abundance: many
j_gene: TRBJ2-7
CDR3aa: ASSRDSSSYEQY

d_gene: NA
v_gene: TRBV10-3
abundance: many
j_gene: TRBJ2-7
CDR3aa: AISDFPPATPSYEQY

d_gene: NA
v_gene: TRBV10-1
abundance: few
j_gene: TRBJ2-1
CDR3aa: ASSAGPREEQF

d_gene: NA
v_gene: TRBV10-3
abundance: many
j_gene: TRBJ1-1
CDR3aa: AISDRANTEAF

d_gene: NA
v_gene: TRBV5-6
abundance: NA
j_gene: TRBJ2-7
CDR3aa: ASSLGIPYEQY

d_gene: TRBD1
v_gene: TRBV5-1
abundance: NA
j_gene: TRBJ2-3
CDR3aa: ASSLVGTGGGDTQY

d_gene: TRBD1
v_gene: TRBV3-1
abundance: NA
j_gene: TRBJ2-7
CDR3aa: ASSRGTGTFPGEQY

d_gene: NA
v_gene: TRBV6-1
abundance: NA
j_gene: TRBJ1-2
CDR3aa: ASSVENYGYT

d_gene: TRBD1
v_gene: TRBV5-1
abundance: many
j_gene: TRBJ2-5
CDR3aa: ASSKATGSTTPAQY

d_gene: NA
v_gene: TRBV20-1
abundance: many
j_gene: TRBJ1-2
CDR3aa: SASRAGTTRDGYT

d_gene: NA
v_gene: TRBV6-1
abundance: many
j_gene: TRBJ1-2
CDR3aa: ASTGAQGQNGYT

d_gene: TRBD2
v_gene: TRBV5-4
abundance: few
j_gene: TRBJ2-5
CDR3aa: ASSPSGLANAQY

d_gene: TRBD1
v_gene: TRBV12-3/TRBV12-4
abundance: many
j_gene: TRBJ2-5
CDR3aa: ASSLETGTGAREETQY

d_gene: NA
v_gene: TRBV6-1
abundance: few
j_gene: TRBJ1-1
CDR3aa: ASSEIPDMNTEAF

d_gene: NA
v_gene: TRBV5-5
abundance: many
j_gene: TRBJ1-5
CDR3aa: ASSSGGALPKSQPQH

d_gene: NA
v_gene: TRBV20-1
abundance: NA
j_gene: TRBJ2-3
CDR3aa: SATPGTDTQY

d_gene: TRBD2
v_gene: TRBV13
abundance: few
j_gene: TRBJ2-7
CDR3aa: ASSVLLATSYEQY

d_gene: TRBD2
v_gene: TRBV18
abundance: many
j_gene: TRBJ2-1
CDR3aa: ASSPPRGDYNEQF

d_gene: TRBD1
v_gene: TRBV6-2/TRBV6-3
abundance: many
j_gene: TRBJ2-1
CDR3aa: ASSDPSGGSYNEQF

d_gene: NA
v_gene: TRBV7-2
abundance: many
j_gene: TRBJ2-1
CDR3aa: ASSLKGGHPVNEQF

d_gene: NA
v_gene: TRBV20-1
abundance: few
j_gene: TRBJ1-2
CDR3aa: SARGAQLGGTANGYT

d_gene: TRBD2
v_gene: TRBV11-2
abundance: many
j_gene: TRBJ2-1
CDR3aa: ASSFPTGTSPASSYNEQF

d_gene: NA
v_gene: TRBV30
abundance: many
j_gene: TRBJ1-1
CDR3aa: AWSGVTEAF

d_gene: TRBD1
v_gene: TRBV20-1
abundance: many
j_gene: TRBJ2-3
CDR3aa: SAPGQRTDTQY

d_gene: NA
v_gene: TRBV11-2
abundance: NA
j_gene: TRBJ2-2
CDR3aa: ASSLGPNTGELF

d_gene: TRBD2
v_gene: TRBV12-3/TRBV12-4
abundance: many
j_gene: TRBJ2-1
CDR3aa: ASRVAGGYNEQF

d_gene: NA
v_gene: TRBV7-9
abundance: few
j_gene: TRBJ2-7
CDR3aa: ASSQAGARYHEQY

d_gene: TRBD2
v_gene: TRBV20-1
abundance: many
j_gene: TRBJ2-3
CDR3aa: SALQILAGAGDTQY

d_gene: NA
v_gene: TRBV6-6
abundance: many
j_gene: TRBJ1-3
CDR3aa: ASSYKGRAPSGNTIY

d_gene: NA
v_gene: TRBV29-1
abundance: many
j_gene: TRBJ1-2
CDR3aa: SVGTGRERGYT

d_gene: NA
v_gene: TRBV28
abundance: many
j_gene: TRBJ2-1
CDR3aa: ASSFPGPSSYNEQF

d_gene: NA
v_gene: TRBV6-1
abundance: few
j_gene: TRBJ2-6
CDR3aa: ASSESSAGANVLT

d_gene: TRBD1
v_gene: TRBV27
abundance: few
j_gene: TRBJ2-7
CDR3aa: ASSSVDRGTDEQY

d_gene: NA
v_gene: TRBV5-1
abundance: NA
j_gene: TRBJ2-1
CDR3aa: ASSLGGPYNEQF

d_gene: NA
v_gene: TRBV7-8
abundance: many
j_gene: TRBJ2-7
CDR3aa: ASSLGRPGTPTYEQY

d_gene: NA
v_gene: TRBV10-2
abundance: many
j_gene: TRBJ2-7
CDR3aa: ASSDGGAHEQY

d_gene: NA
v_gene: TRBV21-1
abundance: few
j_gene: TRBJ1-4
CDR3aa: ASSKAGQGAEGANEKLF

d_gene: NA
v_gene: TRBV28
abundance: many
j_gene: TRBJ2-4
CDR3aa: ASSRWQALAKNIQY

d_gene: TRBD2
v_gene: TRBV7-6
abundance: many
j_gene: TRBJ2-5
CDR3aa: ASSLGLAGALGLETQY

d_gene: NA
v_gene: TRBV12-3/TRBV12-4
abundance: many
j_gene: TRBJ2-7
CDR3aa: ASSQQGFSYEQY

d_gene: NA
v_gene: TRBV7-9
abundance: many
j_gene: TRBJ2-1
CDR3aa: ASSLGGRGNEQF

d_gene: NA
v_gene: TRBV7-2
abundance: many
j_gene: TRBJ2-2
CDR3aa: ASSFELNTGELF

d_gene: NA
v_gene: TRBV15
abundance: NA
j_gene: TRBJ1-1
CDR3aa: ATSRGRGKMNTEAF

d_gene: TRBD2
v_gene: TRBV7-2
abundance: NA
j_gene: TRBJ2-7
CDR3aa: ASSLQASGLVYEQY

d_gene: TRBD1
v_gene: TRBV20-1
abundance: many
j_gene: TRBJ2-7
CDR3aa: SARSPGQFHEQY

d_gene: NA
v_gene: TRBV5-1
abundance: many
j_gene: TRBJ2-3
CDR3aa: ASALTGSTDTQY

d_gene: NA
v_gene: TRBV29-1
abundance: few
j_gene: TRBJ2-2
CDR3aa: SVEFQTTGELF

d_gene: NA
v_gene: TRBV6-6
abundance: few
j_gene: TRBJ1-1
CDR3aa: ASSFLGATEAF

d_gene: TRBD1
v_gene: TRBV29-1
abundance: few
j_gene: TRBJ2-1
CDR3aa: SVSGTGENEQF

d_gene: NA
v_gene: TRBV7-6
abundance: many
j_gene: TRBJ1-6
CDR3aa: ASSLRNSPLH

d_gene: TRBD2
v_gene: TRBV27
abundance: many
j_gene: TRBJ2-1
CDR3aa: ASKSLAAYNEQF

d_gene: NA
v_gene: TRBV11-2
abundance: many
j_gene: TRBJ2-2
CDR3aa: ASSLELGAGSGELF

d_gene: TRBD2
v_gene: TRBV20-1
abundance: many
j_gene: TRBJ2-1
CDR3aa: SAGPRLAANNEQF